These 10 T cell receptor beta chains were all obtained from the same sample, sequenced in a study of radiation and T cells in renal cell carcinoma. Clones were read by immunoSEQ multiplex PCR, and TCRdb kept only the in-frame ones, dropping some. The profile shows tens of thousands of clones, about nine tenths of them singletons. The time point is: blood 4 weeks post-SBRT, at nephrectomy. Treatment of the sample: 15 Gy SBRT to primary tumor, nephrectomy 4 weeks later. The source was blood, collected from a patient whose treatment included radiotherapy and nephrectomy. The receptors here all came from a woman in her 70s with renal cell carcinoma.

The chain uses TRBV2 and TRBJ2-5, with D perhaps TRBD1 or TRBD2 (5 bases each). V gave up 9 bases and J gave up 5 bases, with 16 bases separating them. CDR3 length: 13 residues. Germline lookup yields CDR1 SNHLY and CDR2 FYNNEI. DNA for the CDR3: TGTGCCAGTTTGCCGGGGCGTGGGGAGACCCAGTACTTC. As protein: CASLPGRGETQYF.

The V gene is TRBV6-6, the J gene TRBJ2-1, with TRBD1 matching over 10 bases. CDR3 length equals 15 residues. V was clipped by 5 bases and J by 3 bases; unmatched bases: 4. Per germline, CDR1 MNHNY and CDR2 SVGAGI (reference sequence). The CDR3 loop reads CASSRGTGVYNEQFF. The CDR3 DNA sequence: TGTGCCAGCAGTCGCGGGACAGGGGTCTACAATGAGCAGTTCTTC.

The chain carries TRBV9 and TRBJ2-7; 7 nucleotides match TRBD1. Germline CDR1 and CDR2: SGDLS and YYNGEE. V shed 1 base, J shed 5 bases, and the junction held 12 bases outside the gene matches. This CDR3 comprises 16 residues. The CDR3, as DNA: TGTGCCAGCAGCGTATTTGTATCAGGGGGTGTTGACGAGCAGTACTTC. Translated: CASSVFVSGGVDEQYF.

This clone has only one observation. The chain has TRBV27 and TRBJ2-5, with 9 bases that match TRBD2. Germline-derived CDR1 and CDR2 are MNHEY and SMNVEV (reference sequence). V lost 6 bases, J lost 2 bases, and 4 bases stayed unmatched. The CDR3 consists of 14 residues. The CDR3 is CASRPSGDQETQYF. DNA of the CDR3: TGTGCCAGCAGACCTAGCGGGGATCAAGAGACCCAGTACTTC.

Only one count was recorded for this clone. This chain joins TRBV7-2 and TRBJ2-7, with D perhaps matching TRBD1 (6 bases). V lost 1 base and J lost 4, with 11 bases in between. The CDR3 sequence is 14 residues long. Germline lookup yields CDR1 SGHTA and CDR2 FQGNSA. As DNA, the CDR3 is TGTGCCAGCAGCTTAGTAGGGGGAGCGTACGAGCAGTACTTC. Translation gives CASSLVGGAYEQYF.

The rearrangement links TRBV5-6 to TRBJ2-1; 8 nucleotides agree with TRBD2. Germline CDR1 reads SGHDT; CDR2 reads YYEEEE. The CDR3 totals 14 residues. After removal of 4 bases from V and 8 bases from J, the junction contained 8 bases not matched to a gene. In DNA form, the CDR3 reads TGTGCCAGCAGCCCCGGGACTAGTCGCTATGAGCAGTTCTTC. It translates to CASSPGTSRYEQFF.

V gene TRBV6-5 combines with J gene TRBJ2-3; a possible D gene is TRBD1 (5 bases). The V and J ends lost 7 bases and 5 bases respectively, with 16 bases between them. The length of the CDR3 is 14 residues. Germline V gene sequence: CDR1 MNHEY, CDR2 SVGAGI. CDR3: CASTSGWPEDTQYF. CDR3 bases: TGTGCCAGCACTTCAGGGTGGCCAGAAGATACGCAGTATTTT.

V is TRBV27 and J is TRBJ2-5; 8 positions match TRBD2. The trim removed 6 bases at V and 10 bases at J, leaving 13 bases unmatched. Germline CDR1 is MNHEY and CDR2 is SMNVEV (reference sequence). There are 14 residues in the CDR3. CDR3 residues: CASRTGGVFGIQYF. CDR3 in DNA: TGTGCCAGCAGGACGGGGGGGGTATTTGGGATCCAGTACTTC.

The chain combines TRBV4-2 with TRBJ2-1, with D unresolved. V gave up 0 bases and J gave up 12 bases, with 12 bases separating them. Germline lookup yields CDR1 LGHNA and CDR2 YNFKEQ. This CDR3 spans 13 amino acids. The CDR3 is CASSQEVRVWQFF. The CDR3, as DNA: TGTGCCAGCAGCCAAGAGGTACGGGTATGGCAGTTCTTC.

CDR3 loop: CASSQVSGGTEAFF. The CDR3 region has the DNA TGTGCCAGCAGCCAAGTTTCGGGTGGAACTGAAGCTTTCTTT. V and J are TRBV4-2 and TRBJ1-1; D is uncertain. The CDR3 has 14 amino acids. The germline gives CDR1 LGHNA, CDR2 YNFKEQ. Trimming stripped 1 base from V and 5 bases from J, with 11 bases between.